The sample holds many counts of the clone carrying this T cell receptor (beta chain). TCRdb called the 5' RACE reads again in MiXCR, with one record for every CDR3 protein. The repertoire holds roughly 200,000 distinct CDR3 sequences, 16% seen once, with roughly 1.9% in the top ten. The data stem from a study of T-cell memory formation after mild COVID-19. The source is an adult woman who had mild COVID-19 (a few samples of this study predate the infection). Cell type and time point are not known. Input material: PBMCs or a T cell subset sorted from them (not recorded which).

The CDR3 bases are TGCGCCAGCAGCCAACCGGGACTATACAATGAGCAGTTCTTC. Translation: CASSQPGLYNEQFF. The chain employs TRBV10-2 and TRBJ2-1, with TRBD2 identical over 7 bases. The CDR3 spans 14 residues. The trim removed 6 bases at V and 4 bases at J, leaving 6 bases unmatched. The germline V gene encodes CDR1 WSHSY and CDR2 SAAADI.